These T cell receptor beta chains were read from a single sample in a study of T cells expressing NK-cell markers. TCRdb reanalyzed the 5' RACE reads, giving one entry per CDR3 protein sequence and no DNA. Its listing shows some 340,000 distinct CDR3 sequences. Sequencing was done on a sample of blood T cells: a sorted CD56 or NKG2C T cell subset, CD4+ or CD8+ T cells, or bulk PBMC T cells (not recorded which). These receptors were taken from a man aged 18 to 69 in good health. The CDR3 runs from the conserved cysteine through the conserved F or W.

v_gene: TRBV6-1; j_gene: TRBJ2-6; CDR3aa: CASSRYTTEGFIGANVLTF
v_gene: TRBV7-9; j_gene: TRBJ2-5; CDR3aa: CASSFQALRETQYF
v_gene: TRBV24-1; j_gene: TRBJ2-3; CDR3aa: CATSDATAVTDTQYF
v_gene: TRBV4-1; j_gene: TRBJ2-2; CDR3aa: CHRTGGGELFF
v_gene: TRBV4-1; j_gene: TRBJ2-4; CDR3aa: CASSQGVQRGLAKNIQYF
v_gene: TRBV29-1; j_gene: TRBJ2-1; CDR3aa: CSVRGRGGNEQFF
v_gene: TRBV11-1; j_gene: TRBJ2-3; CDR3aa: CASSKMGQQNTDTQYF
v_gene: TRBV6-2/TRBV6-3; j_gene: TRBJ1-5; CDR3aa: CANSSPGQRVYRNQPQHF
v_gene: TRBV5-1; j_gene: TRBJ2-1; CDR3aa: CASSSTYNEQFF
v_gene: TRBV28; j_gene: TRBJ2-1; CDR3aa: CASSQTSGGVGEQFF
v_gene: TRBV6-5; j_gene: TRBJ2-5; CDR3aa: CASSYSSTSGGSAQYF
v_gene: TRBV3-1; j_gene: TRBJ2-3; CDR3aa: CASSVQGRSTDTQYF
v_gene: TRBV12-3/TRBV12-4; j_gene: TRBJ2-3; CDR3aa: CASIPGLAGAKSTDTQYF
v_gene: TRBV5-4; j_gene: TRBJ2-7; CDR3aa: CASSLGRGQYYEQYF
v_gene: TRBV29-1; j_gene: TRBJ2-1; CDR3aa: CSARTGRNEQFF
v_gene: TRBV7-9; j_gene: TRBJ2-5; CDR3aa: CASSLGQTGLSETQYF
v_gene: TRBV10-3; j_gene: TRBJ2-1; CDR3aa: CAISESGRGARDNEQFF
v_gene: TRBV11-2; j_gene: TRBJ2-1; CDR3aa: CASSATSGTYNEQFF
v_gene: TRBV20-1; j_gene: TRBJ2-1; CDR3aa: CSARLPHGGAGNEQFF
v_gene: TRBV29-1; j_gene: TRBJ2-3; CDR3aa: CSVLRGSDTQYF
v_gene: TRBV5-1; j_gene: TRBJ2-1; CDR3aa: CASRLEYEQFF
v_gene: TRBV2; j_gene: TRBJ1-4; CDR3aa: CASRSTTFNEKLFF
v_gene: TRBV12-3/TRBV12-4; j_gene: TRBJ2-1; CDR3aa: CASSFLGTRSSYNEQFF
v_gene: TRBV25-1; j_gene: TRBJ1-6; CDR3aa: CASSEADTHNSPLHF
v_gene: TRBV12-3/TRBV12-4; j_gene: TRBJ2-1; CDR3aa: CASGGVSHVWFF
v_gene: TRBV12-3/TRBV12-4; j_gene: TRBJ2-7; CDR3aa: CASSTSTGSGEQYF
v_gene: TRBV20-1; j_gene: TRBJ2-2; CDR3aa: CSARLTGKGGELFF
v_gene: TRBV7-9; j_gene: TRBJ1-4; CDR3aa: CASSSDRGLKGKGLFF
v_gene: TRBV7-9; j_gene: TRBJ2-7; CDR3aa: CASSAGTSGGSYEQYF
v_gene: TRBV20-1; j_gene: TRBJ1-1; CDR3aa: CSANAPVALAGAFF
v_gene: TRBV20-1; j_gene: TRBJ1-5; CDR3aa: CSARQAREQPQHF
v_gene: TRBV7-2; j_gene: TRBJ2-1; CDR3aa: CASSLAAGAEQFF
v_gene: TRBV24-1; j_gene: TRBJ2-3; CDR3aa: CATSAGGDTDTQYF